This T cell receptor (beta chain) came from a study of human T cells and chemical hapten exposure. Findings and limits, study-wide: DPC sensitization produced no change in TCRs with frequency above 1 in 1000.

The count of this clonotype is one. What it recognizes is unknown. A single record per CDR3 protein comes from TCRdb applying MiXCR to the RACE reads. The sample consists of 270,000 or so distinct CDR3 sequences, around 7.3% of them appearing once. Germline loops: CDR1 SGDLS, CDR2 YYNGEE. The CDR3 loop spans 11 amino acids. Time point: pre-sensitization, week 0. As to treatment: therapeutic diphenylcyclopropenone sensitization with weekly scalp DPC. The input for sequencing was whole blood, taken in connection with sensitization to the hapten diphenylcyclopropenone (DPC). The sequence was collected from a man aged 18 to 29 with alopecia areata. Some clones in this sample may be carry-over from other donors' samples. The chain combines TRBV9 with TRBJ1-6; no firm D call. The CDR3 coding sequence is TGTGCTGGTGCCTATAATTCACCCCTCCACTTT. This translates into CAGAYNSPLHF. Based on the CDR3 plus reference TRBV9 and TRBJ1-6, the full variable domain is DSGVTQTPKHLITATGQRVTLRCSPRSGDLSVYWYQQSLDQGLQFLIQYYNGEERAKGNILERFSAQQFPDLHSELNLSSLELGDSALYFCAGAYNSPLHFGNGTRLTVT.